This T cell receptor (beta chain) was observed in a study of response to subunit inactivated influenza vaccine. A single record per CDR3 protein comes from TCRdb applying MiXCR to the RT-PCR reads. The sample shows a few hundred thousand distinct CDR3 sequences, approximately 7.8% of them seen only once. This CDR3 is built from 11 residues. Germline V gives CDR1 DFQATT, CDR2 SNEGSKA (reference sequence). Trimming took 3 bases from V and 11 from J, leaving 13 bases between them. The sample consisted of PBMCs from blood, taken less than 30 months after vaccination. The receptor comes from a man in his fifties or sixties who received an inactivated influenza vaccine. V is TRBV20-1 and J is TRBJ1-1; D is perhaps TRBD1 (6 bases). The chain's CDR3 is CSASMTGWAFF. The CDR3 DNA reads as TGCAGTGCTAGCATGACAGGATGGGCTTTCTTT.